Each of the 26 T cell receptor beta chains below was sequenced from the same sample in a study of shared T cell receptors in the human thymus. Sequencing used immunoSEQ multiplex PCR; TCRdb keeps in-frame clones, though not all of them. The sample includes about 380,000 clones, roughly 94% seen only once; the top ten take about 0.02%. Specimen: thymocytes. These receptors came from a human donor.

This clone occurred once. The J gene is TRBJ2-3, the V gene TRBV7-9; D call uncertain. Germline loops: CDR1 SEHNR, CDR2 FQNEAQ (reference sequence). Trimming stripped 6 bases from V and 3 bases from J, with 16 bases between. The CDR3 totals 15 residues. DNA of the CDR3: TGTGCCAGCAGTTCCGACCTACTTCGAACAGATACGCAGTATTTT. It translates to CASSSDLLRTDTQYF.

The rearrangement links TRBV29-1 to TRBJ2-3; a possible D gene is TRBD2 (6 bases). V lost 6 bases and J lost 1, with 17 bases in between. Germline CDR1 reads SQVTM; CDR2 reads ANQGSEA. The CDR3 runs to 15 residues. CDR3 coding DNA: TGCAGCGTCCACGCCGGGACGGGGGGCACAGATACGCAGTATTTT. It specifies CSVHAGTGGTDTQYF.

The CDR3 loop reads CASRRGYQPQHF. DNA for the CDR3: TGTGCCAGCAGGAGAGGATACCAGCCCCAGCATTTT. The V call is TRBV2, the J call TRBJ1-5, with D hard to call. Germline V gives CDR1 SNHLY, CDR2 FYNNEI. This CDR3 is 12 amino acids long. V lost 6 bases, J lost 7 bases, and 10 bases lay in between.

The rearrangement joins TRBV14 to TRBJ1-2, with 10 bases fitting TRBD1. Germline V gene lookup returns CDR1 SGHDN and CDR2 FVKESK. This CDR3 comprises 15 residues. The J segment lost 4 bases and the V segment lost 1 base, leaving 3 bases of the junction unmatched. The CDR3 loop reads CASSQGDRGLYGYTF. The DNA for the CDR3 is TGTGCCAGCAGCCAAGGGGACAGGGGACTCTATGGCTACACCTTC.

V usage is TRBV7-2 and J usage is TRBJ2-3, with 9 bases lining up with TRBD1. Trimming took 5 bases from V and 1 from J; bases not matched to a gene: 7. CDR3 length: 16 residues. Germline assignment: CDR1 SGHTA and CDR2 FQGNSA. The CDR3 coding sequence is TGTGCCAGCAGCCTGCCCGGGACAGGGTGCACAGATACGCAGTATTTT. It codes for CASSLPGTGCTDTQYF.

The V and J genes are TRBV27 and TRBJ2-7, with a weak D call TRBD1 (7 bases). The CDR3 covers 16 residues. Germline V gives CDR1 MNHEY, CDR2 SMNVEV (reference sequence). Trimming took off 4 bases at V and 3 bases at J, with 19 bases between the two ends. The CDR3: CASSSSRGTVFYEQYF. The CDR3 bases are TGTGCCAGCAGTTCCTCTCGGGGGACAGTATTCTACGAGCAGTACTTC.

The chain couples TRBV27 to TRBJ2-5; tentative D call: TRBD1 (6 bases). The V end lost 6 bases, the J end lost 1 base, and 12 bases lay between the germline ends. Germline V gene lookup returns CDR1 MNHEY and CDR2 SMNVEV (reference sequence). The CDR3 has 14 residues. Here the CDR3 DNA reads TGTGCCAGCAGAACCGGGACAAGCCAAGAGACCCAGTACTTC. Translation: CASRTGTSQETQYF.

The J gene is TRBJ1-5, the V gene TRBV25-1; tentatively, D is TRBD1 (6 bases). Between the trimmed V and J ends, which lost 4 bases and 5 bases, there was a span of 12 bases. This CDR3 comprises 14 residues. From germline, CDR1 is MGHDK and CDR2 SYGVNS. Here the CDR3 DNA reads TGTGCCAGCAGTGCCAGGGGCGGGGATCAGCCCCAGCATTTT. Translation gives CASSARGGDQPQHF. The entire variable domain, with the rest obtained from reference TRBV25-1 and TRBJ1-5, is as follows: EADIYQTPRYLVIGTGKKITLECSQTMGHDKMYWYQQDPGMELHLIHYSYGVNSTEKGDLSSESTVSRIRTEHFPLTLESARPSHTSQYLCASSARGGDQPQHFGDGTRLSIL.

V and J are TRBV27 and TRBJ1-5; D call uncertain. The CDR3 totals 12 residues. The V end was cut by 8 bases, the J end by 7 bases, with 12 bases between. Germline loops: CDR1 MNHEY, CDR2 SMNVEV (reference sequence). The CDR3 DNA reads as TGTGCCAGCGGCCGAGGTCGACAGCCCCAGCATTTT. This sequence encodes CASGRGRQPQHF.

V and J are TRBV5-6 and TRBJ2-5, with D perhaps given as TRBD1 or TRBD2 (6 bases each). Deletions cut 3 bases from V and 9 bases from J, with 15 bases between. Per the germline V gene, CDR1 is SGHDT and CDR2 is YYEEEE. CDR3 length: 13 residues. The CDR3 sequence is CASSSGGRGAQYF. CDR3 DNA: TGTGCCAGCAGCTCCGGGGGCAGAGGGGCCCAGTACTTC.

Remarks on this clone: The junction shows a germline mismatch at one end, possibly a read error. The chain has TRBV7-7 and TRBJ2-3; unclear D gene. This CDR3 has 15 residues. Germline V gene data show CDR1 as SSHAT and CDR2 as FNYEAQ (reference sequence). The CDR3 loop reads CASSLGSHSTDTQYF. The CDR3 DNA sequence: TGTGCTAGCAGCTTAGGCAGCCATAGCACAGATACGCAGTATTTT. The full variable domain, its missing parts supplied by reference TRBV7-7 and TRBJ2-3, is GAGVSQSPRYKVTKRGQDVTLRCDPISSHATLYWYQQALGQGPEFLTYFNYEAQPDKSGLPSDRFSAERPEGSISTLTIQRTEQRDSAMYRCASSLGSHSTDTQYFGPGTRLTVL.

The chain carries TRBV11-2 and TRBJ2-1; D may be TRBD2 (5 bases). Trimming took 6 bases from V and 9 from J, leaving 21 bases between them. The CDR3 is 15 residues long. The germline CDR1 and CDR2 sequences are SGHAT and FQNNGV. This chain's CDR3 is CASRHITGQEVEQFF. The CDR3 DNA reads TGTGCCAGCAGGCATATAACGGGTCAGGAGGTTGAGCAGTTCTTC.

Comment on this clone: Other DNA sequences from this sample encode an identical CDR3 as well. The CDR3 reads CASSGGDLNTEAFF. Here the CDR3 DNA reads TGTGCCAGCAGCGGCGGGGACCTGAACACTGAAGCTTTCTTT. The V gene is TRBV9, the J gene TRBJ1-1; possibly TRBD1 for D (5 bases). This CDR3 comprises 14 residues. Trimming took off 3 bases at V and 0 bases at J, with 9 bases between the two ends. CDR1 and CDR2 from the germline V gene are SGDLS and YYNGEE.

Remarks on this clone: The identical CDR3 is also encoded by other nucleotide sequences in the sample. The V gene is TRBV7-2, the J gene TRBJ1-2, with 8 positions matching TRBD1. The CDR3 loop spans 12 amino acids. Germline V gene sequence: CDR1 SGHTA, CDR2 FQGNSA. With 5 bases clipped from V and 5 bases from J, the junction kept 1 base outside the gene matches. The CDR3 coding sequence is TGTGCCAGCAGCCGGACAGGGTATGGCTACACCTTC. Its translation: CASSRTGYGYTF. Based on the CDR3 plus reference TRBV7-2 and TRBJ1-2, the full variable domain is GAGVSQSPSNKVTEKGKDVELRCDPISGHTALYWYRQSLGQGLEFLIYFQGNSAPDKSGLPSDRFSAERTGGSVSTLTIQRTQQEDSAVYLCASSRTGYGYTFGSGTRLTVV.

The gene calls are TRBV9 and TRBJ2-1, with D possibly being TRBD2 (5 bases). The CDR3 has 18 residues. CDR1 is SGDLS, CDR2 YYNGEE, per germline. V dropped 0 bases and J dropped 9 bases, with 25 bases sitting between them. The CDR3, as DNA: TGTGCCAGCAGCGTAGAGTATCCCGCGCCGATGGCGGGCTGTGAGCAGTTCTTC. Translation gives CASSVEYPAPMAGCEQFF.

This rearrangement joins TRBV4-2 to TRBJ1-2; 8 bases agree with TRBD1. CDR3 size: 15 residues. V gave up 3 bases and J gave up 7 bases; unmatched junction bases: 10. In germline, CDR1 is LGHNA, CDR2 YNFKEQ. The CDR3 nucleotides are TGTGCCAGCAGCCAGACTGACAGGGGACCTCTTGGCTACACCTTC. This translates into CASSQTDRGPLGYTF.

The rearrangement joins TRBV4-2 to TRBJ2-3; 9 bases are a match to TRBD2. The germline V gene encodes CDR1 LGHNA and CDR2 YNFKEQ. The junction had 23 bases not matched to a gene; V was cut back by 0 bases and J by 1 base. This CDR3 is 23 amino acids long. The CDR3 DNA reads as TGTGCCAGCAGCCAAGATCAGGTCGGGCTAGCGGGGACACGAGAGGATCGCACAGATACGCAGTATTTT. Its translation: CASSQDQVGLAGTREDRTDTQYF.

J is TRBJ1-1 and V is TRBV7-2; D not certain. From germline, CDR1 is SGHTA and CDR2 FQGNSA. Trimming left V 4 bases short and J 8 bases short, with 11 bases between. The CDR3 is 12 amino acids. The CDR3 loop is CASSWVTTEAFF. The CDR3 DNA reads TGTGCCAGCAGCTGGGTGACGACAGAAGCTTTCTTT.

The chain uses TRBV7-9 and TRBJ2-7; D is uncertain. CDR1 is SEHNR and CDR2 is FQNEAQ in the germline V gene (reference sequence). The ends were cut back, 1 base at V and 3 bases at J, with 10 bases in the middle. CDR3 length: 14 residues. CDR3 region: CASSLGWRDYEQYF. For the CDR3, the DNA is TGTGCCAGCAGCTTAGGGTGGCGAGACTACGAGCAGTACTTC.

This chain joins TRBV6-5 and TRBJ1-1, with 7 bases lining up with TRBD1. The J segment lost 1 base and the V segment lost 7 bases, leaving 9 bases of the junction unmatched. The CDR3 runs 15 residues. Looked up from germline, CDR1 is MNHEY and CDR2 is SVGAGI. CDR3 region: CASTLTGSRNTEAFF. CDR3 bases: TGTGCCAGCACTCTGACAGGGAGTCGGAACACTGAAGCTTTCTTT.

The V gene is TRBV27, the J gene TRBJ2-5, with 12 bases aligning to TRBD1. V trimming: 1 base; J trimming: 4 bases; junction bases outside the gene matches: 4. CDR1 and CDR2 from the germline V gene are MNHEY and SMNVEV (reference sequence). The CDR3 has 16 residues. The chain's CDR3 is CASSLWGTGGAETQYF. In DNA form, the CDR3 reads TGTGCCAGCAGTTTATGGGGGACAGGGGGCGCAGAGACCCAGTACTTC.

The chain uses TRBV7-9 and TRBJ2-5; D is possibly TRBD2 (7 bases). With 2 bases removed from V and 5 bases from J, the gap between germline ends came to 24 bases. The V gene's germline CDR1 is SEHNR and CDR2 FQNEAQ (reference sequence). The CDR3 runs 18 residues. CDR3 nucleotide sequence: TGTGCCAGCAGCTTACTCTGCGGGGGCAGCGGAACTAGGGAGACCCAGTACTTC. It codes for CASSLLCGGSGTRETQYF.

The chain is built from TRBV30 and TRBJ1-3; TRBD1 matches at 7 bases. Germline V gene sequence: CDR1 GTSNPN, CDR2 SVGIG (reference sequence). The CDR3 runs to 16 residues. With V trimmed by 3 bases and J by 4 bases, 12 bases remained unmatched. This chain's CDR3 is CAWRQPRDRDGNTIYF. For the CDR3, the DNA is TGTGCCTGGAGACAACCCCGGGACAGAGACGGAAACACCATATATTTT. The variable domain in full, completed from reference TRBV30 and TRBJ1-3, reads SQTIHQWPATLVQPVGSPLSLECTVEGTSNPNLYWYRQAAGRGLQLLFYSVGIGQISSEVPQNLSASRPQDRQFILSSKKLLLSDSGFYLCAWRQPRDRDGNTIYFGEGSWLTVV.

The chain has TRBV18 and TRBJ1-2; D is unclear. The germline V gene has CDR1 KGHSH and CDR2 LQKENI. Trimming pared 0 bases from V and 4 bases from J, leaving 9 bases between. CDR3 length: 14 residues. As DNA, the CDR3 is TGTGCCAGCTCACCACCGGCGGGTTTCTATGGCTACACCTTC. Translation gives CASSPPAGFYGYTF.

The V and J genes are TRBV5-1 and TRBJ2-5; TRBD2 agrees at 12 bases. The germline CDR1 and CDR2 sequences are SGHRS and YFSETQ. The ends lost 4 bases at V and 0 bases at J; junction bases unmatched: 10. The CDR3 consists of 18 residues. The CDR3 region is CASSPGLAGRPYQETQYF. Written as DNA, the CDR3 is TGCGCCAGCAGCCCGGGACTAGCGGGCCGGCCGTACCAAGAGACCCAGTACTTC.

This chain connects TRBV19 to TRBJ2-7, with 7 bases that match TRBD2. The CDR3 spans 17 residues. Unmatched junction bases numbered 20, after V lost 7 bases and J lost 5 bases. Germline V CDR1 and CDR2: LNHDA, SQIVND (reference sequence). CDR3 DNA: TGTGCCAGTAACAGCCGCGATGAAGGGCGGGAGTTCCACGAGCAGTACTTC. It specifies CASNSRDEGREFHEQYF.